The clone carrying this T cell receptor beta chain was counted ten times or more. Antigen: not known. Losses at the gene ends were 4 bases for V and 7 bases for J; bases not matched to a gene: 4. The CDR3 is 14 residues long. The authors gated naive CD8 T cells as CD8+CD4-CCR7+CD45RA+ for sorting. The data belong to a study of molecular identifiers for immune sequencing clone quantification. The wider study: Replicate runs used RNA from roughly 21,000 or 96,000 naive CD8 cells, which was split five ways into aliquots, and four of those aliquots were then sequenced.

Previously described methods and listed TCR primers produced bulk TCR libraries. TCRdb ran MiXCR on the PCR reads and lists one entry per CDR3 protein. The repertoire has 60,000 to 70,000 distinct CDR3 sequences, about a sixth of them found once; the top ten carry about 1.5%. Findings and caveats of the study: Over 99% of CMV-specific effector molecules, but under 1% of naive ones, were in clones above 20 copies.

The rearrangement joins TRBV23-1 to TRBJ2-2; 9 bases map to TRBD1. TRBV23-1 is given ORF status, its function remaining uncertain. The TCR sequence derives from a human donor in good health. Some libraries in this study had Jurkat cell RNA spiked in. Sequenced input: naive CD8+ T cells from blood, with Jurkat cell RNA spiked in. Specified subset: FACS-sorted CD8+CD4-CCR7+CD45RA+ naive T cells. For the CDR3, the DNA is TGCGCCAGCAGTCCTGGGACAGGGTTCGGGGAGCTGTTTTTT. This encodes CASSPGTGFGELFF.